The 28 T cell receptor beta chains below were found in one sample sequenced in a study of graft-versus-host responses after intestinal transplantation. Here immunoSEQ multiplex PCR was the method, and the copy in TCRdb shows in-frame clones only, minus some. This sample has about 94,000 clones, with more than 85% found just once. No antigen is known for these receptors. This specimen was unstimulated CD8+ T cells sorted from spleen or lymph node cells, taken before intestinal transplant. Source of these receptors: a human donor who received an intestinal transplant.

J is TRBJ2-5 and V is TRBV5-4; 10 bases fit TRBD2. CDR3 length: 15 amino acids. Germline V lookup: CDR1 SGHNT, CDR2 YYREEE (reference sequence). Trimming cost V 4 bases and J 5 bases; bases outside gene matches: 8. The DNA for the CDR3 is TGTGCCAGCAGCCCCGAGCGGGGGGGAGGGGAGACCCAGTACTTC. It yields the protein CASSPERGGGETQYF.

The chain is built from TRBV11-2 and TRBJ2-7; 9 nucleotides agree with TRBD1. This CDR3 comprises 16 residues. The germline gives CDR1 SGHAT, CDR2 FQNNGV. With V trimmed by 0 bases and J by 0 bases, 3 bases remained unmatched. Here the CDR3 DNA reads TGTGCCAGCAGCTTAGATGGACAGGGGTTCTCCTACGAGCAGTACTTC. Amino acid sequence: CASSLDGQGFSYEQYF.

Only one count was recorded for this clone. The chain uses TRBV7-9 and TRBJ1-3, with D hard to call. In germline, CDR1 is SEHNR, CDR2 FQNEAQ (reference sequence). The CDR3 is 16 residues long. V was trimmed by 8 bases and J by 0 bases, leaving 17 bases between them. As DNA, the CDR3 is TGTGCCAGCGGGGTGGAGGCAGCAATCTCTGGAAACACCATATATTTT. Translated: CASGVEAAISGNTIYF.

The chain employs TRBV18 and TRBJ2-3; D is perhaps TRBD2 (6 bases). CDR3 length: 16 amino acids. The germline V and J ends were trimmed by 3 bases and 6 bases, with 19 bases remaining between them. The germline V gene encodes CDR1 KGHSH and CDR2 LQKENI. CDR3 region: CASSPGGAFWADTQYF. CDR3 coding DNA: TGTGCCAGCTCACCGGGCGGGGCCTTTTGGGCGGATACGCAGTATTTT. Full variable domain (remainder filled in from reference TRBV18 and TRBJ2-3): NAGVMQNPRHLVRRRGQEARLRCSPMKGHSHVYWYRQLPEEGLKFMVYLQKENIIDESGMPKERFSAEFPKEGPSILRIQQVVRGDSAAYFCASSPGGAFWADTQYFGPGTRLTVL.

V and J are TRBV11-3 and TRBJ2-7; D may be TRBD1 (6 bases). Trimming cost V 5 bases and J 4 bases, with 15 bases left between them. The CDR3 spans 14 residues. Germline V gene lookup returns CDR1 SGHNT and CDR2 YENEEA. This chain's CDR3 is CASSSRDKPYEQYF. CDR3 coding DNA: TGTGCCAGCAGCAGCCGGGACAAGCCTTACGAGCAGTACTTC.

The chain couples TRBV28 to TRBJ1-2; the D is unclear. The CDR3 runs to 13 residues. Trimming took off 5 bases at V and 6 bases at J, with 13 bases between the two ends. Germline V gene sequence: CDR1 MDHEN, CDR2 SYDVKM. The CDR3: CASSTEIGNGYTF. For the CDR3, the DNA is TGTGCCAGCAGTACAGAGATAGGTAATGGCTACACCTTC.

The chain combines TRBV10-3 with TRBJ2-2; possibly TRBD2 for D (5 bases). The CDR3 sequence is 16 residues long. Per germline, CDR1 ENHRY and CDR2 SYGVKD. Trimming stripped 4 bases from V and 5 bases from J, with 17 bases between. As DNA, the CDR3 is TGTGCCATCAGTGGATTGCACTTTGGGGAGACCGGGGAGCTGTTTTTT. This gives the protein CAISGLHFGETGELFF.

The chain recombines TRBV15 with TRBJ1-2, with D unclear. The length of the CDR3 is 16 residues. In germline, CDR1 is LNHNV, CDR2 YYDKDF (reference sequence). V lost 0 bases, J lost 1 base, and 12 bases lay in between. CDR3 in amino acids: CATSRERQEHNYGYTF. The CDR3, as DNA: TGTGCCACCAGCAGAGAACGCCAGGAACATAACTATGGCTACACCTTC.

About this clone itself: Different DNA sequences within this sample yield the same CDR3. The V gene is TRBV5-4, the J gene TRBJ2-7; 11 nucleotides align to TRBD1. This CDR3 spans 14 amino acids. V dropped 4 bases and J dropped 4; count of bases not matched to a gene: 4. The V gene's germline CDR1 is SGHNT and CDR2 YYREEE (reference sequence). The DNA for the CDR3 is TGTGCCAGCAGCCCGGGACAGGGGGTTTACGAGCAGTACTTC. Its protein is CASSPGQGVYEQYF.

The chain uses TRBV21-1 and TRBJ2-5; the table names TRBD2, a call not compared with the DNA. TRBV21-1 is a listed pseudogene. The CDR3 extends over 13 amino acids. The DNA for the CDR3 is TGTGCCAGCAGCATACTAGCGGGAGGGCCACAGTACTTC. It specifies CASSILAGGPQYF.

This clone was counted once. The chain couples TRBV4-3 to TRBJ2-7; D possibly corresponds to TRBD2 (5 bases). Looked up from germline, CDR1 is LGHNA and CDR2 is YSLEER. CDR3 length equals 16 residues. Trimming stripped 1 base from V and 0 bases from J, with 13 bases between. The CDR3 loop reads CASSQAFGEGSYEQYF. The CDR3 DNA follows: TGCGCCAGCAGCCAAGCGTTTGGCGAGGGCTCCTACGAGCAGTACTTC.

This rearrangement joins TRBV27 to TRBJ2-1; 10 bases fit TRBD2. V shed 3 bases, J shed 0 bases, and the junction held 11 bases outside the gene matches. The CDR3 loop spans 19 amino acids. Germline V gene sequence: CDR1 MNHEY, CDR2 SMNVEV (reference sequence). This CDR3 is CASSFSASGGLSSYNEQFF. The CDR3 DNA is TGTGCCAGCAGTTTCTCTGCTAGCGGGGGCCTAAGCTCCTACAATGAGCAGTTCTTC.

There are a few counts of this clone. CDR3 protein: CASSPGQTGANVLTF. In DNA, the CDR3 is TGTGCCAGCAGCCCCGGACAGACCGGGGCCAACGTCCTGACTTTC. The chain recombines TRBV7-3 with TRBJ2-6; TRBD1 might be the D (6 bases). CDR1 SGHTA and CDR2 FQGTGA come from the germline V gene. The CDR3 runs to 15 residues. With 5 bases removed from V and 4 bases from J, the gap between germline ends came to 12 bases.

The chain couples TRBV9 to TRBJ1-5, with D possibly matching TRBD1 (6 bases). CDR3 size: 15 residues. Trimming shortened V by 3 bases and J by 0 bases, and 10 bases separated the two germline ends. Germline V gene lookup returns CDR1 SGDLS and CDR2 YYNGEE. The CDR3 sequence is CASSEDSYSNQPQHF. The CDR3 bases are TGTGCCAGCAGCGAGGACAGCTATAGCAATCAGCCCCAGCATTTT. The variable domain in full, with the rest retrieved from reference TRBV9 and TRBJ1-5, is DSGVTQTPKHLITATGQRVTLRCSPRSGDLSVYWYQQSLDQGLQFLIQYYNGEERAKGNILERFSAQQFPDLHSELNLSSLELGDSALYFCASSEDSYSNQPQHFGDGTRLSIL.

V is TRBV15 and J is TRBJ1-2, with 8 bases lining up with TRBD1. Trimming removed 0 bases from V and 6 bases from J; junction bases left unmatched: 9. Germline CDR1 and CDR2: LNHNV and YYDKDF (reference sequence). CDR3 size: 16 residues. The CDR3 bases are TGTGCCACCAGCAGAGATATCGGGCAGGGGGCGGATGGCTACACCTTC. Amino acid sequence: CATSRDIGQGADGYTF.

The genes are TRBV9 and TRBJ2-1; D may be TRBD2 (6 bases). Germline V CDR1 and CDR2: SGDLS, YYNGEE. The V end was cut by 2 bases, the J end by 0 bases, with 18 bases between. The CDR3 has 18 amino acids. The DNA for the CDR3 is TGTGCCAGCAGCGTGGCTAGCGAGGGCCCCAGCTCCTACAATGAGCAGTTCTTC. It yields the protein CASSVASEGPSSYNEQFF. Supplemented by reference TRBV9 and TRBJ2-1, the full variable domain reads DSGVTQTPKHLITATGQRVTLRCSPRSGDLSVYWYQQSLDQGLQFLIQYYNGEERAKGNILERFSAQQFPDLHSELNLSSLELGDSALYFCASSVASEGPSSYNEQFFGPGTRLTVL.

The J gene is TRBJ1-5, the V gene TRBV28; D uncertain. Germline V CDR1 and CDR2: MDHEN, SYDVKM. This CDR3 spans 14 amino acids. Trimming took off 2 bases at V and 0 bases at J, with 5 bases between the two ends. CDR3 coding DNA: TGTGCCAGCAGTTTACCTTCTAGCAATCAGCCCCAGCATTTT. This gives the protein CASSLPSSNQPQHF.

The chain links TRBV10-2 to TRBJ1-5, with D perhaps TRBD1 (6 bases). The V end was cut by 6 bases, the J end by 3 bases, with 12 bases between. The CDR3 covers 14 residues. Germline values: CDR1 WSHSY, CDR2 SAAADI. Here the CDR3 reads CASRNQGSNQPQHF. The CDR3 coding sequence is TGCGCCAGCAGAAACCAGGGGTCCAATCAGCCCCAGCATTTT.

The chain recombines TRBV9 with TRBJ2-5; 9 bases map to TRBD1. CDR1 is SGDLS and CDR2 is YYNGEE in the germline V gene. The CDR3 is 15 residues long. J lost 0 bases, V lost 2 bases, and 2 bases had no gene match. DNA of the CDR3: TGTGCCAGCAGCGTGGGGACAGGGTACCAAGAGACCCAGTACTTC. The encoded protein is CASSVGTGYQETQYF. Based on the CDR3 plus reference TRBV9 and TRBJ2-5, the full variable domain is DSGVTQTPKHLITATGQRVTLRCSPRSGDLSVYWYQQSLDQGLQFLIQYYNGEERAKGNILERFSAQQFPDLHSELNLSSLELGDSALYFCASSVGTGYQETQYFGPGTRLLVL.

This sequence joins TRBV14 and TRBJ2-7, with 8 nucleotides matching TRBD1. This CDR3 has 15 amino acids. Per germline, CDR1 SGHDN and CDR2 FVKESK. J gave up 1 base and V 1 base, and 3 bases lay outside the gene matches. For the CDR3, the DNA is TGTGCCAGCAGCCAAGCACGGACAGGGTCCTACGAGCAGTACTTC. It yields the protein CASSQARTGSYEQYF.

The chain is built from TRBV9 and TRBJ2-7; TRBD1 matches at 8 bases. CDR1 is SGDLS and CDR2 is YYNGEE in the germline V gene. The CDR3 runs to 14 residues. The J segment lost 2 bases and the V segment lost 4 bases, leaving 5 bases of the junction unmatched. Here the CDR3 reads CASSSGTGAYEQYF. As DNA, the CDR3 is TGTGCCAGCAGCTCCGGGACAGGCGCCTACGAGCAGTACTTC.

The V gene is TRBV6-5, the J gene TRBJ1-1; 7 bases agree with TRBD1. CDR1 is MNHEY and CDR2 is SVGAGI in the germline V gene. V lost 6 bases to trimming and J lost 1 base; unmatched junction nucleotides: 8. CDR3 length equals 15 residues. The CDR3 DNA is TGTGCCAGCAGGCTTGAGGGGGCTGGGAACACTGAAGCTTTCTTT. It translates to CASRLEGAGNTEAFF.

For the CDR3, the DNA is TGTGCCAGCAGTGAAGCATGGGGGGGGAACTATAATTCACCCCTCCACTTT. Protein product: CASSEAWGGNYNSPLHF. The rearrangement uses TRBV6-1 and TRBJ1-6, with TRBD1 as a possible D gene (5 bases). The CDR3 length is 17 residues. Germline V gene lookup returns CDR1 MNHNS and CDR2 SASEGT. V dropped 0 bases and J dropped 3 bases, with 12 bases sitting between them.

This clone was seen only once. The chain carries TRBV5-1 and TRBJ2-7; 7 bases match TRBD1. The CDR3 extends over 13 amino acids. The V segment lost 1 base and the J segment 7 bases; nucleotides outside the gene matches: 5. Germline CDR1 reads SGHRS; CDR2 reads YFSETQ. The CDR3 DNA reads TGCGCCAGCAGCTTGATAACAGGGGAAGAGCAGTACTTC. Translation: CASSLITGEEQYF.

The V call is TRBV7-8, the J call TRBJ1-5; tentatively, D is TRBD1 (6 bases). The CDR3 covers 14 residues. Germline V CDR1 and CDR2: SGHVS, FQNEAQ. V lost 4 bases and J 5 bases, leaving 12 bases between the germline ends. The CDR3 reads CASSSGTNDQPQHF. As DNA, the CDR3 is TGTGCCAGCAGCTCCGGGACAAACGATCAGCCCCAGCATTTT.

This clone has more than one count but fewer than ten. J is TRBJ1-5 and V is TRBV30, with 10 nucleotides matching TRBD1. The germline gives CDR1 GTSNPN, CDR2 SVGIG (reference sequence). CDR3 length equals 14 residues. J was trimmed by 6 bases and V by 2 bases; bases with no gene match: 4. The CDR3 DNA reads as TGTGCCTGGAGTTCCGGGACAGGGGTTCAGCCCCAGCATTTT. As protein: CAWSSGTGVQPQHF.

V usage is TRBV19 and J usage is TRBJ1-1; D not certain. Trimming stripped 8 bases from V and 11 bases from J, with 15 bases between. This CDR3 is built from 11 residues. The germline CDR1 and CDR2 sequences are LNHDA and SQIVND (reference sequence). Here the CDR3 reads CASDGGLEAFF. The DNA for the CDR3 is TGTGCCAGTGATGGAGGACTAGAGGCTTTCTTT.

CDR3 amino acids: CASSLRDAGSGLLYNEQFF. The CDR3 nucleotides are TGTGCCAGCAGTTTGCGCGACGCAGGATCGGGACTTCTCTACAATGAGCAGTTCTTC. The chain joins TRBV28 to TRBJ2-1, with TRBD2 as a possible D gene (6 bases). V was cut by 3 bases and J by 3 bases, with 24 bases left in between. CDR1 and CDR2 from the germline V gene are MDHEN and SYDVKM. This CDR3 is built from 19 residues.